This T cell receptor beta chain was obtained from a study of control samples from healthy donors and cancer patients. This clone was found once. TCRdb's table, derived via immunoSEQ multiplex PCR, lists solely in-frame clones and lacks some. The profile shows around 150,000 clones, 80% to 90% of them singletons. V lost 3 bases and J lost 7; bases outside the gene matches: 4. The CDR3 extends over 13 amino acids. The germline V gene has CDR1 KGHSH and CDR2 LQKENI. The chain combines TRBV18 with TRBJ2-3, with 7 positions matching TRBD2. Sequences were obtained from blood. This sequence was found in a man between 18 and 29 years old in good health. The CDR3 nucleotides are TGTGCCAGCTCACCCCCCGGGGGGAATACGCAGTATTTT. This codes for CASSPPGGNTQYF.